This section outlines one TCR beta chain sequence together with its context. This specimen belongs to a study of control samples from healthy donors and cancer patients. The CDR3 covers 15 residues. CDR1 and CDR2 (germline): MGHDK, SYGVNS. V lost 3 bases to trimming and J lost 3 bases, with 11 bases between them. Produced via immunoSEQ multiplex PCR; TCRdb's table is partial and in-frame only. This sample has 130,000 to 150,000 clones, with approximately 91% found just once. The chain has TRBV25-1 and TRBJ1-4, with unresolved D. The material sequenced was blood. This TCR was recovered from a man younger than 45 in good health. The CDR3 sequence is CASSDRHRSNEKLFF. In nucleotides, the CDR3 is TGTGCCAGCAGTGACCGACACCGATCTAATGAAAAACTGTTTTTT.